The rows below give T cell receptor beta chains drawn from one sample of a study of blood T cell repertoires in COVID-19. This table comes from immunoSEQ multiplex PCR, and its TCRdb copy is limited to in-frame clones, with some not included. The sample lists more than 300,000 clones, approximately 87% occurring once. Sequenced sample: peripheral blood. The receptors shown here come from a woman aged 45-60 years with COVID-19, enrolled during active disease. The CDR3 runs from the conserved cysteine through the conserved F or W.

CASSPTAGRYEQYF	TRBV13	TRBJ2-7
CASSPPTGLHEQYF	TRBV18	TRBJ2-7
CASSQRQGVLPQHF	TRBV3-1/TRBV3-2	TRBJ1-5
CASSPSGNNSPLHF	TRBV18	TRBJ1-6
CASSPSGSSYNEQFF	TRBV28	TRBJ2-1
CASRPTGKPEKLFF	TRBV7-2	TRBJ1-4
CASSLGSEGNSPLHF	TRBV5-4	TRBJ1-6
CASSINGPRRGDNNEQFF	TRBV5-4	TRBJ2-1
CASSLELQIANTGELFF	TRBV3-1/TRBV3-2	TRBJ2-2
CASSFSSGTNYEQYF	TRBV5-5	TRBJ2-7
CASSSFLTGIYGYTF	TRBV5-1	TRBJ1-2
CASSPGQGNADTQYF	TRBV18	TRBJ2-3
CASSSIGLAKDTQYF	TRBV5-6	TRBJ2-3
CATSLLGDTQYF	TRBV24-1	TRBJ2-3
CAWRFGGIPYEQYF	TRBV30	TRBJ2-7
CATDGGAEQYF	TRBV6-5	TRBJ2-7
CAISGSSSGREETQYF	TRBV10-3	TRBJ2-5
CASSRQGSSGNTIYF	TRBV6-5	TRBJ1-3
CASSRRTSGTKETQYF	TRBV7-3	TRBJ2-5
CAWSIGLQANTGELFF	TRBV30	TRBJ2-2
CASSLSGARQPQHF	TRBV7-9	TRBJ1-5
CARWDRSGPKGYTF	TRBV6-4	TRBJ1-2
CASSYDRLSGNTIYF	TRBV14	TRBJ1-3
CAWSPPAGWYEQYF	TRBV30	TRBJ2-7
CASRLGGRSHEQYF	TRBV16	TRBJ2-7
CASSLGADSGNTIYF	TRBV5-1	TRBJ1-3
CASSPVGQSDTIYF	TRBV19	TRBJ1-3
CAWSFEVLTSGSNEQYF	TRBV30	TRBJ2-7
CASSLVGGGRTYNSPLHF	TRBV7-2	TRBJ1-6
CASSLEGARITDTQYF	TRBV7-9	TRBJ2-3
CASSNRNTEAFF	TRBV19	TRBJ1-1
CASSPPDRGYGGYTF	TRBV18	TRBJ1-2
CASRTGSNQPQHF	TRBV12-3/TRBV12-4	TRBJ1-5
CAWSVRDSPMFKQYF	TRBV30	TRBJ2-7
CASTESSYNEQFF	TRBV5-1	TRBJ2-1
CASSLGPGGVRNEQFF	TRBV7-2	TRBJ2-1
CASSPGGNQPQHF	TRBV14	TRBJ1-5
CAWSASGTGNQPQHF	TRBV30	TRBJ1-5
CASTALSGRLGGELFF	TRBV7-2	TRBJ2-2
CASSVVAGVDYSEQFF	TRBV5-1	TRBJ2-1
CASGLGTSGINEQFF	TRBV7-9	TRBJ2-1
CASSPGQLTGENGYTF	TRBV5-1	TRBJ1-2
CASSSEAVGNTIYF	TRBV6-6	TRBJ1-3
CASGLQGARYDEQFF	TRBV27	TRBJ2-1
CASRGLAGGPAGELFF	TRBV10-2	TRBJ2-2
CASSLRREETQYF	TRBV5-1	TRBJ2-5
CASSQREGPWNEQFF	TRBV6-4	TRBJ2-1
CATSDLARGTDNEQFF	TRBV24-1	TRBJ2-1
CASKGAGYGYTF	TRBV9	TRBJ1-2
CASQTSSGMNTGELFF	TRBV5-1	TRBJ2-2
CASSQEALAGYNEQFF	TRBV3-1/TRBV3-2	TRBJ2-1
CATSVPGGVGGANVLTF	TRBV24-1	TRBJ2-6
CSVEDFGRGYGGYTF	TRBV29-1	TRBJ1-2
CASTTGLAWGGELFF	TRBV19	TRBJ2-2